Reported below is one T cell receptor beta chain. What it recognizes is unknown. The data were obtained in a study of vaccination and CD4 T cells after COVID-19. Study-level background: Post-COVID draws came a median roughly 100 days after diagnosis (range 35 to 161).

Treatment defined: roughly ten-day PBMC culture with coronavirus spike peptide pools or control peptides (ViraFEST assay). Sequence data for DNA of cultured CD4+ T cells were generated by the Oncomine TCR Beta short-read assay. Genomic DNA was extracted from cultured CD4+ T cells. TCRdb analysed the PCR reads with MiXCR anew, one entry per CDR3 protein. The table has 12,000 or so distinct CDR3 sequences, around half seen once. Germline values: CDR1 SNHLY, CDR2 FYNNEI. V was pared by 8 bases and J by 2 bases, with 10 bases between. The CDR3 consists of 12 residues. Study results and limitations: Analysis covered relatively few convalescent patients and lacked any early post-infection timepoints.

The source material was CD4+ T cells from blood, cultured in vitro. The receptor comes from a human donor who had recovered from COVID-19. V and J are TRBV2 and TRBJ2-7; D gene ambiguous. The CDR3 region is CASLEGTYEQYF. The CDR3 bases are TGTGCCAGCTTGGAAGGGACCTACGAGCAGTACTTC.